Sequencing of this T cell receptor (beta chain) was carried out in a study of T cell repertoires in cytomegalovirus infection. Study at large: CMV infection and matching HLA type were both indicated by public TCR beta signatures.

TCRdb reprocessed the reads via MiXCR and lists one record per CDR3 protein. The sample holds fewer than 550,000 distinct CDR3 sequences; roughly 29% are singletons and the top ten take approximately 13%. Study-level results: Across the ex vivo response, the dominant clonotypes were HLA-C-restricted CMV-specific TCR beta clonotypes. CMV carriers with the relevant HLA were identified by cumulative public TCR beta family frequency.

Trimming took 5 bases from V and 7 from J; bases not matched to a gene: 7. This CDR3 comprises 14 residues. Germline CDR1 MNHEY, CDR2 SVGEGT. This clonotype was detected only a few times. Its antigen remains unidentified. Sequenced: PBMCs. The receptor was derived from a human donor in good health (CMV status not recorded). Some clones in this sample may be carry-over from other donors' samples. The chain links TRBV6-2 or TRBV6-3 to TRBJ2-1; 8 bases align to TRBD2. The CDR3 loop is CASSTWGLGNEQFF. The CDR3 nucleotides are TGTGCCAGCAGTACCTGGGGACTAGGAAATGAGCAGTTCTTC.